The clone carrying this T cell receptor (beta chain) was counted between two and nine times. The target antigen is unknown. The data are from a study of T cells in Graves' hyperthyroidism and ophthalmopathy. General study findings and limits: Blood also contained most expanded thyroid clonotypes above 0.001.

The study left out patients who had uncontrolled infection, other autoimmune disease, pregnancy or lactation. Germline V gene data show CDR1 as MNHNS and CDR2 as SASEGT. The CDR3 is made up of 15 amino acids. Between the trimmed V and J ends, which lost 5 bases and 0 bases, there was a span of 14 bases. The TCR beta CDR3 regions underwent amplification using RNA transcripts as the source. The primer set for the first-round RT-PCR of the TCR CDR3 was HTBI. TCRdb re-derived calls from the multiplex PCR reads in MiXCR, one entry per CDR3 protein. The sample shows about 640,000 distinct CDR3 sequences, less than 25% of them seen only once.

Sequencing was performed on blood. J is TRBJ2-7 and V is TRBV6-1; tentatively, D is TRBD2 (5 bases). This sequence was found in a man between 25 and 39 years old with Graves' ophthalmopathy. For the CDR3, the DNA is TGTGCCAGCAGTCTAAACCCACGGGGCTCCTACGAGCAGTACTTC. Protein product: CASSLNPRGSYEQYF.